This T cell receptor (beta chain) was obtained from a study of blood T cell repertoires in COVID-19. Sequencing used immunoSEQ multiplex PCR; TCRdb keeps in-frame clones, though not all of them. The table lists 200,000 to 300,000 clones, about 80% of them singletons. This CDR3 region has 15 residues. V lost 2 bases to trimming and J lost 7 bases; unmatched junction nucleotides: 7. The germline V gene encodes CDR1 MNHNY and CDR2 SVGAGI (reference sequence). Input material: peripheral blood. The clonotype comes from a woman older than 75 with acute or convalescent COVID-19. The chain couples TRBV6-6 to TRBJ1-4, with 7 positions matching TRBD1. The CDR3 loop is CASSYPPGQFEKLFF. Here the CDR3 DNA reads TGTGCCAGCAGTTACCCCCCGGGACAGTTTGAAAAACTGTTTTTT.